This section outlines one TCR beta chain sequence together with its context. The antigen is undetermined. The entry originates in a study of shared clonotypes between healthy human individuals. The wider study: The study enrolled two women and a few men aged 18 to 49. Per donor, CD8 memory used one plate, CD8 naive used two, CD4 memory used three and CD4 naive used three. Whole-study findings and limits: Estimated richness values were generally larger in naive subsets than in memory subsets.

Terminally differentiated effector memory CD45RA+ cells were left out of the naive CD8 fraction, which was CD45RO-negative and positively selected for CCR7. Only Caucasian adults living in Nashville, Tennessee served as donors. V lost 7 bases to trimming and J lost 2 bases, with 6 bases between them. From germline, CDR1 is SNHLY and CDR2 FYNNEI. The CDR3 runs to 11 residues. The protocol was immunoSEQ multiplex PCR, while the TCRdb copy is restricted to in-frame clones and leaves out a portion. The sample lists around 600,000 clones; roughly 98% were seen once. This receptor was taken from a young man in good health. The chain combines TRBV2 with TRBJ2-7; the D gene is possibly TRBD2 (5 bases). Sequenced material: naive CD8+ T cells sorted from blood. CDR3: CASMGAYEQYF. CDR3 sequence (DNA): TGTGCCAGCATGGGAGCCTACGAGCAGTACTTC.